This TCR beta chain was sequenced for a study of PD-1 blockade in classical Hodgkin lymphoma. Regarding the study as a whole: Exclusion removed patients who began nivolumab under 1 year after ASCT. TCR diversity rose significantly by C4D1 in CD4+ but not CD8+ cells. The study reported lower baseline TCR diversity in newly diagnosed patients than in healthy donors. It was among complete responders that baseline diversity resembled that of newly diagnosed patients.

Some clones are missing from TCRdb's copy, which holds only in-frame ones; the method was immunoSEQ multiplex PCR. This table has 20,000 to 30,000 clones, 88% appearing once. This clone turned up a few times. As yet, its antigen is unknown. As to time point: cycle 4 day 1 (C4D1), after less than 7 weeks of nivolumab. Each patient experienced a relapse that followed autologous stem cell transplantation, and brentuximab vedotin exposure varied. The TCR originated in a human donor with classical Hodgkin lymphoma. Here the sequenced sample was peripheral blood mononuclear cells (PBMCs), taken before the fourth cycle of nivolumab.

The CDR3 nucleotides are TGTGCCTGGAGTGTAGGAGGGGCCGGCATTCAGTACTTC. Translated, it gives CAWSVGGAGIQYF. The chain combines TRBV30 with TRBJ2-4; weak D call: TRBD2 (6 bases). The V end was cut by 0 bases, the J end by 9 bases, with 12 bases between. CDR1 and CDR2 from the germline V gene are GTSNPN and SVGIG (reference sequence). The CDR3 loop spans 13 amino acids.